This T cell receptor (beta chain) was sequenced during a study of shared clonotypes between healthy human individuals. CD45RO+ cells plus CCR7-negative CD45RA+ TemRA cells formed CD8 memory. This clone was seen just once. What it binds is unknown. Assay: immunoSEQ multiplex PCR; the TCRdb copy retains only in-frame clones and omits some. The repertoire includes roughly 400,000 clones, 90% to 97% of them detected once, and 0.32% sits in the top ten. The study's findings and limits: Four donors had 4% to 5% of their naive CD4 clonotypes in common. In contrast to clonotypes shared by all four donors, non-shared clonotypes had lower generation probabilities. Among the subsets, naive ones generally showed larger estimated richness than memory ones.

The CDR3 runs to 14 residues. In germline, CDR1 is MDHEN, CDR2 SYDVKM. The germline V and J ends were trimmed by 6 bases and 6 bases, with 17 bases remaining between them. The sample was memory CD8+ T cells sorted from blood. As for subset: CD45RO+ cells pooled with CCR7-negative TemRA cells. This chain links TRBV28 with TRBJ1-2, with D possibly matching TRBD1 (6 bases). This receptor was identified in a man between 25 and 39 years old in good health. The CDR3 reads CASSPHWTVDGYTF. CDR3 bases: TGTGCCAGCAGCCCACATTGGACAGTCGATGGCTACACCTTC.